Given below is one T cell receptor (beta chain) in context. The antigen is unknown. The assay was immunoSEQ multiplex PCR, and TCRdb's table has in-frame clones only and misses some. The table includes 75,000 to 90,000 clones, about 78% detected once. This sample was included in a study of T cell responses to AZD1222 COVID-19 vaccine. Study context: The analysis combined second doses at about 4 or about 12 weeks.

Germline V gene lookup returns CDR1 ENHRY and CDR2 SYGVKD. The CDR3 has 12 residues. Trimming shortened V by 5 bases and J by 4 bases, and 8 bases separated the two germline ends. General study points: Possibly, clonal diversity was underestimated; donors were largely white British and included more females. Rises in breadth and depth of Spike-specific TCRs came after two AZD1222 doses.

V is TRBV10-3 and J is TRBJ1-1; TRBD1 might be the D (6 bases). The specimen comprised peripheral blood, sampled on day 0 of AZD1222 vaccination. This clonotype was obtained from an adult in good health. CDR3 nucleotide sequence: TGTGCCATCAGTCAGGGGATCACTGAAGCTTTCTTT. Amino acid sequence: CAISQGITEAFF.